Here is one TCR beta chain with its context. The antigen is not known. This sample was included in a study of graft-versus-host responses after intestinal transplantation. Overall study: All of the recipients had induction that used anti-thymocyte globulin, then tacrolimus and steroids for about 3 years.

Per the germline V gene, CDR1 is SNHLY and CDR2 is FYNNEI. Between the trimmed V and J ends, which lost 4 bases and 8 bases, there was a span of 8 bases. The CDR3 sequence is 11 residues long. Using immunoSEQ multiplex PCR, the repertoire was profiled, and TCRdb retains in-frame clones only, with some absent. Here the sample spans 88,000 or so clones, roughly 88% being singletons. The V gene is TRBV2, the J gene TRBJ1-2; possible D gene TRBD1, 5 bases. This clonotype was obtained from a human donor who received an intestinal transplant. The material was unstimulated CD4+ T cells sorted from spleen or lymph node cells, obtained before intestinal transplant. CDR3 nucleotide sequence: TGTGCCAGCAGTGGGGGCTGGGGCTACACCTTC. Translating gives CASSGGWGYTF.